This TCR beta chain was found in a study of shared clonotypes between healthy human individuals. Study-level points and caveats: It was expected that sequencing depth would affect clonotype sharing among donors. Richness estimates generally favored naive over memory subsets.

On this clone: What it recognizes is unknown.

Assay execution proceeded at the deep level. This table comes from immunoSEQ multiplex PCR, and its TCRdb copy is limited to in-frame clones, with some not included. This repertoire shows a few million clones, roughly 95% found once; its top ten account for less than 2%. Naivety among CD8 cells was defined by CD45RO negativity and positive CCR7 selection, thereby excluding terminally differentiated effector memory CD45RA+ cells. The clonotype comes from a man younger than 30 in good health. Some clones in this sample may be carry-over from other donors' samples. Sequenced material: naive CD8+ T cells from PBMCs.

The CDR3 loop reads CAISEPRVREANNEQFF. The CDR3 nucleotides are TGTGCCATCAGTGAGCCAAGGGTGCGGGAGGCCAACAATGAGCAGTTCTTC. V usage is TRBV10-3 and J usage is TRBJ2-1, with TRBD2 matching 8 bases. CDR1 and CDR2 (germline): ENHRY, SYGVKD. Losses at the gene ends were 2 bases for V and 5 bases for J; bases not matched to a gene: 11. This CDR3 region has 17 residues.